Listed below are T cell receptor beta chains from one sample, sequenced in a study of T cells in Graves' hyperthyroidism and ophthalmopathy. TCRdb independently ran MiXCR on the multiplex PCR reads; one entry per CDR3 protein. The data contain roughly 720,000 distinct CDR3 sequences, 17% of them singletons. The sample comprised blood. The receptors were sampled from a man in his forties or fifties with Graves' hyperthyroidism. CDR3s include the opening cysteine and the closing phenylalanine or tryptophan. D genes are given only for firm matches. Size is stated for part of the rows, as once, few or many counts, or as a class when the clone is expanded.

TRBJ1-5,TRBV4-1,.,TRBD1,TGCGCCAGCAGCCAAGGGGACAGGGTAATTCAGCCCCAGCATTTT,CASSQGDRVIQPQHF
TRBJ2-7,TRBV10-1,.,.,TGCGCCAGCAGGCCCGTAGCGGAACGGTACTACGAGCAGTACTTC,CASRPVAERYYEQYF
TRBJ1-2,TRBV10-3,.,TRBD1,TGTGCCATCAGCCGGACAGGGTATGGCTACACCTTC,CAISRTGYGYTF
TRBJ2-7,TRBV7-2,many,.,TGTGCCAGCAGCTTAGGATCCACTAACTCCTACGAGCAGTACTTC,CASSLGSTNSYEQYF
TRBJ2-5,TRBV4-1,.,.,TGCGCCAGCAGCCAAGTGGCGGGGGCCCAAGAGACCCAGTACTTC,CASSQVAGAQETQYF
TRBJ2-1,TRBV27,many,TRBD2,TGTGCCAGCAGCTCCCGGGGAGCGGGAGGGAAAAATGAGCAGTTCTTC,CASSSRGAGGKNEQFF
TRBJ2-7,TRBV10-3,many,.,TGTGCCATCAGTGCTTCTGGGGGGCCCAACGAGCAGTACTTC,CAISASGGPNEQYF
TRBJ2-1,TRBV6-2/TRBV6-3,few,.,TGTGCCAGCAGTTACCTACAAGGAGGGGCTACCTACAATGAGCAGTTCTTC,CASSYLQGGATYNEQFF
TRBJ2-5,TRBV7-8,.,TRBD2,TGTGCCAGCAGCTTAGCTGGTAGCGGGATCGGGGAGACCCAGTACTTC,CASSLAGSGIGETQYF
TRBJ2-7,TRBV18,.,.,TGTGCCAGCTCACCTCCGTCACTCTCCTACGAGCAGTACTTC,CASSPPSLSYEQYF
TRBJ2-2,TRBV12-3/TRBV12-4,many,.,TGTGCCAGCAGTTTATGGGGGGCGCATAACACCGGGGAGCTGTTTTTT,CASSLWGAHNTGELFF
TRBJ1-1,TRBV10-3,.,.,TGTGCCATCAGTGAGTCGAACGGTGAAGCTTTCTTT,CAISESNGEAFF
TRBJ1-4,TRBV28,many,.,TGTGCCAGCAGTTGGGAGGGACCCATTGCAACTAATGAAAAACTGTTTTTT,CASSWEGPIATNEKLFF